This T cell receptor beta chain is from a study of T-cell memory formation after mild COVID-19. Findings of the study overall: Clones that contracted clustered mainly in CM and EM if CD4+ and in EMRA if CD8+.

In this sample, this clonotype turned up many times. The antigen remains unidentified. The V and J ends lost 0 bases and 1 base respectively, with 4 bases between them. The CDR3 spans 13 residues. Germline V CDR1 and CDR2: GTSNPN, SVGIG (reference sequence). TCRdb re-called the 5' RACE reads with MiXCR, one entry per CDR3 protein. The sample carries 250,000 or so distinct CDR3 sequences, around 17% recorded once. The V gene is TRBV30, the J gene TRBJ1-5; D uncertain. Sequencing was done on a sample of PBMCs or a T cell subset sorted from them (not recorded which). The receptor's source is a man aged 18 to 30 who had mild COVID-19 (a few samples of this study predate the infection). Cell type and time point are not known. Written as DNA, the CDR3 is TGTGCCTGGAGTGTAGCCAGCAATCAGCCCCAGCATTTT. This translates into CAWSVASNQPQHF.